The sequence of this T cell receptor (beta chain) was determined in a study of T-cell reconstitution after alpha-beta-depleted transplantation in children. TCRbeta library preparation incorporated unique molecular identifiers. A single record per CDR3 protein comes from TCRdb applying MiXCR to the PCR reads. The sample has approximately 240,000 distinct CDR3 sequences; 9.7% are singletons. The CDR3 extends over 15 amino acids. Trimming cost V 0 bases and J 10 bases, with 20 bases left between them. CDR1 and CDR2 (germline): GTSNPN, SVGIG (reference sequence). The sequencing here drew on PBMCs from the stem cell graft donor, taken from the stem cell graft. The chain recombines TRBV30 with TRBJ2-3; maybe TRBD2 (5 bases). This TCR was recovered from a human donor who donated a stem cell graft to a child with SCID. CDR3 protein: CAWSVGRTDRRAQYF. The CDR3 bases are TGTGCCTGGAGTGTAGGGAGAACGGACCGCCGCGCGCAGTATTTT. The full variable domain, its missing parts supplied by reference TRBV30 and TRBJ2-3, is SQTIHQWPATLVQPVGSPLSLECTVEGTSNPNLYWYRQAAGRGLQLLFYSVGIGQISSEVPQNLSASRPQDRQFILSSKKLLLSDSGFYLCAWSVGRTDRRAQYFGPGTRLTVL.